The 5 T cell receptor beta chains below come from one sample, sequenced in a study of radiotherapy plus CTLA-4 blockade in lung cancer (dated by TCRdb to the late 2010s). Preparation of the library involved the immunoSEQ multiplex PCR assay. TCRdb holds this immuneACCESS table with in-frame rearrangements only. Some clones are missing; in checked studies, unresolved V genes explain under half, and the rest has no known cause. The sample records about 80,000 clones, more than 85% of which are singletons. The ten largest clones add up to just over 0.85% of the sample. The material was peripheral blood, obtained from a patient treated with radiotherapy plus ipilimumab. The receptors originated from a human donor with non-small cell lung cancer who had stable disease on radiotherapy plus ipilimumab.

The genes are TRBV5-1 and TRBJ1-6; the D is unclear. CDR1 SGHRS and CDR2 YFSETQ come from the germline V gene. CDR3 length: 17 residues. Trimming cost V 0 bases and J 7 bases, with 17 bases left between them. CDR3 DNA sequence: TGCGCCAGCAGCTTGGACCCCATCGGACGATCCAATTCACCCCTCCACTTT. It encodes CASSLDPIGRSNSPLHF.

This chain links TRBV9 with TRBJ1-2; 7 nucleotides match TRBD1. Trimming removed 2 bases from V and 3 bases from J; junction bases left unmatched: 1. The CDR3 covers 13 residues. In germline, CDR1 is SGDLS, CDR2 YYNGEE. The CDR3 region has the DNA TGTGCCAGCAGCGTCGGGACAGACTATGGCTACACCTTC. Amino acid sequence: CASSVGTDYGYTF.

The V and J genes are TRBV18 and TRBJ1-5; D might be TRBD1 (5 bases). Germline V gene sequence: CDR1 KGHSH, CDR2 LQKENI. Trimming pared 4 bases from V and 0 bases from J, leaving 7 bases between. CDR3 length: 14 amino acids. CDR3 sequence reads: CASSRGDSNQPQHF. For the CDR3, the DNA is TGTGCCAGCTCACGGGGGGATAGCAATCAGCCCCAGCATTTT.

This clone appeared a single time. The genes are TRBV6-5 and TRBJ2-1; maybe TRBD2 (5 bases). This CDR3 comprises 14 residues. Between the trimmed V and J ends, which lost 6 bases and 4 bases, there was a span of 13 bases. Germline values: CDR1 MNHEY, CDR2 SVGAGI. CDR3 DNA sequence: TGTGCCAGCAGCTTTGGACTGGAGTACAATGAGCAGTTCTTC. Protein: CASSFGLEYNEQFF.

With regard to this clone: Germline is not matched at one junction end, which may reflect a read error. Other DNA sequences in this specimen translate into the identical CDR3. The V and J genes are TRBV30 and TRBJ1-3, with 9 bases that match TRBD1. The CDR3 has 17 amino acids. CDR1 is GTSNPN and CDR2 is SVGIG in the germline V gene (reference sequence). CDR3: CAWSVRGTGYTGNTIYF. The DNA for the CDR3 is TGCGCCTGGAGTGTACGGGGGACAGGGTATACTGGAAACACCATATATTTT.